These 2 T cell receptor beta chains were all obtained from the same sample, sequenced in a study of T cell responses to AZD1222 COVID-19 vaccine. Sequenced by immunoSEQ multiplex PCR; TCRdb stores in-frame clones only, minus some. The sample includes 75,000 to 100,000 clones, 85% to 90% of them seen just once. The material sequenced was peripheral blood, taken on day 0 of AZD1222 vaccination. These receptors were collected from an adult in good health.

The rearrangement links TRBV11-3 to TRBJ2-7, with D perhaps matching TRBD2 (5 bases). Deletions cut 6 bases from V and 5 bases from J, with 14 bases between. Germline values: CDR1 SGHNT, CDR2 YENEEA. The CDR3 contains 13 residues. The CDR3 DNA is TGTGCCAGCAGTTGGACCGGGGTCGACGAGCAGTACTTC. As protein: CASSWTGVDEQYF.

The CDR3 DNA reads as TGTGCCAGCAGTGGGGGTTACGAGCAGTACTTC. As protein: CASSGGYEQYF. The chain carries TRBV25-1 and TRBJ2-7, with unresolved D. The germline V and J ends were trimmed by 4 bases and 4 bases, with 5 bases remaining between them. Germline CDR1 and CDR2: MGHDK and SYGVNS. The CDR3 consists of 11 residues.